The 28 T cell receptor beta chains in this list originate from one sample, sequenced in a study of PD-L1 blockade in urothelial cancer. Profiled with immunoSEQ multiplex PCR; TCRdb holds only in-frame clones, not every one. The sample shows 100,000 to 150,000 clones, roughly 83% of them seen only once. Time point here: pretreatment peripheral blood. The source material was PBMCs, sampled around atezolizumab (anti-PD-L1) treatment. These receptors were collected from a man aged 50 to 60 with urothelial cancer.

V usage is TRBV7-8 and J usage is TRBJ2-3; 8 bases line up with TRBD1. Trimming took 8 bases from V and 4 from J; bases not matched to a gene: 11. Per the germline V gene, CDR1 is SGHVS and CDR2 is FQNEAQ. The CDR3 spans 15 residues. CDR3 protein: CASRRRAGGSDTQYF. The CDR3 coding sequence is TGTGCCAGCCGACGGAGAGCAGGGGGCTCAGATACGCAGTATTTT. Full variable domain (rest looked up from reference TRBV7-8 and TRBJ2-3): GAGVSQSPRYKVAKRGQDVALRCDPISGHVSLFWYQQALGQGPEFLTYFQNEAQLDKSGLPSDRFFAERPEGSVSTLKIQRTQQEDSAVYLCASRRRAGGSDTQYFGPGTRLTVL.

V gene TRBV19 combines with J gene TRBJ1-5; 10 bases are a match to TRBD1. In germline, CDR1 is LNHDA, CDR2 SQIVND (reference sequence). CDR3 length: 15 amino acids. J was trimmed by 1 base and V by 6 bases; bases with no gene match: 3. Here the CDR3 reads CASRGTGESNQPQHF. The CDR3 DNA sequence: TGTGCCAGTAGAGGGACAGGGGAAAGCAATCAGCCCCAGCATTTT.

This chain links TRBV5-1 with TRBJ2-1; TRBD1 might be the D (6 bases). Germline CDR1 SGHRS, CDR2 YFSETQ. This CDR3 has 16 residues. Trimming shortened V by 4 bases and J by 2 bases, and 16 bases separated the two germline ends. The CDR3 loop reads CASSKDRDTTYNEQFF. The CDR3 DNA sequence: TGCGCCAGCAGCAAAGACCGGGACACCACCTACAATGAGCAGTTCTTC.

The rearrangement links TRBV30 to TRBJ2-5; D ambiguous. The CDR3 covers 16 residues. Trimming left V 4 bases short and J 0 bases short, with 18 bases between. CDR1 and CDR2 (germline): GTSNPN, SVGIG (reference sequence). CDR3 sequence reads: CAWILTRARHQETQYF. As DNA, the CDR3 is TGTGCCTGGATCTTGACTCGAGCGAGACACCAAGAGACCCAGTACTTC. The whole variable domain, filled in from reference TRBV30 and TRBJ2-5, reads SQTIHQWPATLVQPVGSPLSLECTVEGTSNPNLYWYRQAAGRGLQLLFYSVGIGQISSEVPQNLSASRPQDRQFILSSKKLLLSDSGFYLCAWILTRARHQETQYFGPGTRLLVL.

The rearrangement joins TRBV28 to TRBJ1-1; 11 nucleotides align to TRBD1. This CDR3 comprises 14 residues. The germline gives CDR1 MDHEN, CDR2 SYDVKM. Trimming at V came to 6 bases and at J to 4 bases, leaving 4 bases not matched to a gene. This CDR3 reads CASRPGTGGTEAFF. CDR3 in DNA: TGTGCCAGCAGACCCGGGACAGGGGGCACTGAAGCTTTCTTT. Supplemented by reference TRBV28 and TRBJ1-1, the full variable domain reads DVKVTQSSRYLVKRTGEKVFLECVQDMDHENMFWYRQDPGLGLRLIYFSYDVKMKEKGDIPEGYSVSREKKERFSLILESASTNQTSMYLCASRPGTGGTEAFFGQGTRLTVV.

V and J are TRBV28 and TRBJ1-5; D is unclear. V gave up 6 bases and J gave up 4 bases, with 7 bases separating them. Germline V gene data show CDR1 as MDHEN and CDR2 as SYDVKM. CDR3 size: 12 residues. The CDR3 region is CASSLGNQPQHF. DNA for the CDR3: TGTGCCAGCAGCCTCGGTAATCAGCCCCAGCATTTT. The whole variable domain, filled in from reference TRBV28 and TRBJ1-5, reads DVKVTQSSRYLVKRTGEKVFLECVQDMDHENMFWYRQDPGLGLRLIYFSYDVKMKEKGDIPEGYSVSREKKERFSLILESASTNQTSMYLCASSLGNQPQHFGDGTRLSIL.

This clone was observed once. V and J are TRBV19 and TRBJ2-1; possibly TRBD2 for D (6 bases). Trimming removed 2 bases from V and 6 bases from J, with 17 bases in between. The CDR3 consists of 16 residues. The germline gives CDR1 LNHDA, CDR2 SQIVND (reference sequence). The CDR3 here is CASSIRAGKPFNEQFF. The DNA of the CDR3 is TGTGCCAGTAGTATAAGGGCGGGAAAGCCCTTCAATGAGCAGTTCTTC.

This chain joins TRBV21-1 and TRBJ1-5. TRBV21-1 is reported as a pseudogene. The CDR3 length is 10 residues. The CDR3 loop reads CGESNQPQHF. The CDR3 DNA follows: TGTGGCGAGAGCAATCAGCCCCAGCATTTT.

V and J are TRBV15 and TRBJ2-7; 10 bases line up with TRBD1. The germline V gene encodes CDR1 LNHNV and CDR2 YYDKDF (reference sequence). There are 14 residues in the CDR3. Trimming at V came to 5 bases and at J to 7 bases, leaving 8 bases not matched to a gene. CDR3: CATSHPGQGREQYF. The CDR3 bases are TGTGCCACCAGCCATCCGGGACAGGGGAGGGAGCAGTACTTC.

CDR3 region: CASSQGNGNQPQHF. CDR3 DNA: TGTGCCAGCAGCCAGGGAAATGGCAATCAGCCCCAGCATTTT. This chain connects TRBV27 to TRBJ1-5; tentative D call: TRBD1 (5 bases). The CDR3 has 14 amino acids. Trimming stripped 6 bases from V and 2 bases from J, with 11 bases between. CDR1 is MNHEY, CDR2 SMNVEV, per germline (reference sequence).

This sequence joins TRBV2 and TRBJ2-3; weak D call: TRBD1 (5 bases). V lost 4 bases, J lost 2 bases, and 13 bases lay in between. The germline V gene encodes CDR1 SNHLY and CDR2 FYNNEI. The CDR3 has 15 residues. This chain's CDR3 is CASSAGPQATDTQYF. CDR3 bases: TGTGCCAGCAGTGCAGGGCCCCAAGCCACAGATACGCAGTATTTT.

Here the CDR3 reads CASSLKETQYF. The CDR3 nucleotides are TGTGCCAGCAGCCTAAAAGAGACCCAGTACTTC. The rearrangement joins TRBV5-5 to TRBJ2-5; D gene unclear. This CDR3 region has 11 residues. V was shortened by 4 bases and J by 3 bases, with 4 bases between the two germline ends. Per the germline V gene, CDR1 is SGHKS and CDR2 is YYEKEE (reference sequence). Using reference TRBV5-5 and TRBJ2-5 for the parts outside the CDR3, the full variable domain is DAGVTQSPTHLIKTRGQQVTLRCSPISGHKSVSWYQQVLGQGPQFIFQYYEKEERGRGNFPDRFSARQFPNYSSELNVNALLLGDSALYLCASSLKETQYFGPGTRLLVL.

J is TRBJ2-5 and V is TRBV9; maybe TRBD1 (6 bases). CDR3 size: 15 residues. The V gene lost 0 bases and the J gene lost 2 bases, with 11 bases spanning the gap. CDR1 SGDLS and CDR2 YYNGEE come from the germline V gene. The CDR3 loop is CASSVVGASQETQYF. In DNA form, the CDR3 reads TGTGCCAGCAGCGTAGTGGGGGCTTCGCAAGAGACCCAGTACTTC.

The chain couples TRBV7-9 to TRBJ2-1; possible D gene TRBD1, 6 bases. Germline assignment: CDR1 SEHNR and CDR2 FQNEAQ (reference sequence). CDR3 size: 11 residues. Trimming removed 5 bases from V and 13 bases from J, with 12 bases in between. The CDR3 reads CASSLTGIQFF. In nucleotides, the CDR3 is TGTGCCAGCAGCCTAACAGGGATACAGTTCTTC.

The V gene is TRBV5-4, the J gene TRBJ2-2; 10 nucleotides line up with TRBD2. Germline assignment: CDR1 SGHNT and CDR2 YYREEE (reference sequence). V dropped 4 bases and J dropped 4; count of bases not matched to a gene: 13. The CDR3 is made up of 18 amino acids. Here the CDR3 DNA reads TGTGCCAGCAGCCCCCACTCCGGGACTAGCGTGGGCACCGGGGAGCTGTTTTTT. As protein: CASSPHSGTSVGTGELFF.

CDR3 protein: CAGKLDRAYSNQPQHF. The CDR3 region has the DNA TGTGCCGGAAAACTGGACAGGGCCTATAGCAATCAGCCCCAGCATTTT. The rearrangement uses TRBV25-1 and TRBJ1-5; 8 nucleotides line up with TRBD1. Losses at the gene ends were 11 bases for V and 0 bases for J; bases not matched to a gene: 12. This CDR3 has 16 residues. The germline V gene has CDR1 MGHDK and CDR2 SYGVNS.

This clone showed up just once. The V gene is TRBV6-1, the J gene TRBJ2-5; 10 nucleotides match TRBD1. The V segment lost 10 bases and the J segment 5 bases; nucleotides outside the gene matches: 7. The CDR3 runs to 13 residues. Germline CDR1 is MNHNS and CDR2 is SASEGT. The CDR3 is CATRDRGVETQYF. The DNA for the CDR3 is TGTGCCACCAGGGACAGGGGTGTGGAGACCCAGTACTTC.

CDR3 protein: CASSLTGQGRQPQHF. CDR3 coding DNA: TGTGCCAGCAGTTTGACAGGACAGGGTCGACAGCCCCAGCATTTT. The chain uses TRBV27 and TRBJ1-5; TRBD1 matches at 8 bases. The V gene end was trimmed by 3 bases and the J gene end by 7 bases; junction bases not matched to a gene: 8. In germline, CDR1 is MNHEY, CDR2 SMNVEV (reference sequence). The CDR3 length is 15 residues.

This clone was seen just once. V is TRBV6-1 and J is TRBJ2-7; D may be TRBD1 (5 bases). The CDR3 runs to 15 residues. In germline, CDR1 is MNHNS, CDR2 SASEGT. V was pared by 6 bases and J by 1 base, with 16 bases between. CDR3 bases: TGTGCCAGCAGACGCTCTGACAGCCTTTCCTACGAGCAGTACTTC. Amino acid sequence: CASRRSDSLSYEQYF.

Written as DNA, the CDR3 is TGTGCCAGCAGTACCCTAGCGGGAACCGGGGAGCTGTTTTTT. Protein sequence: CASSTLAGTGELFF. The V call is TRBV7-6, the J call TRBJ2-2; 9 bases map to TRBD2. Germline CDR1 is SGHVS and CDR2 is FNYEAQ. CDR3 length equals 14 residues. Germline trimming cut 6 bases from V and 5 bases from J; bases unmatched to any gene: 4.

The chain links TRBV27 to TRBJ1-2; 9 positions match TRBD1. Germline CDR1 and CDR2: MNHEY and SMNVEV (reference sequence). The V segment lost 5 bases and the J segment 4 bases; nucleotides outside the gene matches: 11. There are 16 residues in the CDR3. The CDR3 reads CASSTQTGGFFYGYTF. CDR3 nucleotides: TGTGCCAGCAGTACTCAGACAGGGGGTTTTTTCTATGGCTACACCTTC.

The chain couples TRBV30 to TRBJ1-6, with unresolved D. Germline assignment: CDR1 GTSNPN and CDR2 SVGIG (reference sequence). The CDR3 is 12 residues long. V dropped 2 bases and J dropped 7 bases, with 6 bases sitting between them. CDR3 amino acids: CAWSYGNSPLHF. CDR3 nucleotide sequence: TGTGCCTGGAGTTACGGGAATTCACCCCTCCACTTT.

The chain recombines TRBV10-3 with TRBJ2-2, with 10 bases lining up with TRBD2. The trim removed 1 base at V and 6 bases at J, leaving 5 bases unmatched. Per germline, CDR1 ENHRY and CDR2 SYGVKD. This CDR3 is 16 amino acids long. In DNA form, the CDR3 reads TGTGCCATCAGTGAGTTTGCTAGCGGGAGCGCCGGGGAGCTGTTTTTT. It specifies CAISEFASGSAGELFF.

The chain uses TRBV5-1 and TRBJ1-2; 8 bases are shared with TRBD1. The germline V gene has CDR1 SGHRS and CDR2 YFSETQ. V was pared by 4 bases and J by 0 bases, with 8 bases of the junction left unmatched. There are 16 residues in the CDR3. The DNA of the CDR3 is TGCGCCAGCAGCCAAAGACAGGGGCGAACTAACTATGGCTACACCTTC. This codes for CASSQRQGRTNYGYTF.

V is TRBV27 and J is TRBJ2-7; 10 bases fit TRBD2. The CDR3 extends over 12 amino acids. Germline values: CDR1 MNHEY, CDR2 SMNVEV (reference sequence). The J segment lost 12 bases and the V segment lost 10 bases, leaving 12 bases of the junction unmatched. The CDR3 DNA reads TGTGCCATCCAGCAAGCGGGAGGGCACTTGTACTTC. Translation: CAIQQAGGHLYF.

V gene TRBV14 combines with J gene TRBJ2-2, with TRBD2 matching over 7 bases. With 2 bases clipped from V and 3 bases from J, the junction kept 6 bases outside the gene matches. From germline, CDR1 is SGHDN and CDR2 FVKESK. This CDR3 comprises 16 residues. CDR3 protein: CASSQLAGDYTGELFF. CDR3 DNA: TGTGCCAGCAGCCAACTGGCGGGAGACTACACCGGGGAGCTGTTTTTT.

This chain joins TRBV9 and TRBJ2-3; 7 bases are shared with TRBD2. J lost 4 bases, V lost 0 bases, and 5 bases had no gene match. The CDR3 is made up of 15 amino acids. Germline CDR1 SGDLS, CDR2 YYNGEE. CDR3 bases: TGTGCCAGCAGCGTAGTCGGCGGGAGCTCAGATACGCAGTATTTT. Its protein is CASSVVGGSSDTQYF.

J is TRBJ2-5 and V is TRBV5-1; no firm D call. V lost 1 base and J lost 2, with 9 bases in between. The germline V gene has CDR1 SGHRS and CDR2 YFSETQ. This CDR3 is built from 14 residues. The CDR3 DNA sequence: TGCGCCAGCAGCTTGCTTAGACAACAAGAGACCCAGTACTTC. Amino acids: CASSLLRQQETQYF.